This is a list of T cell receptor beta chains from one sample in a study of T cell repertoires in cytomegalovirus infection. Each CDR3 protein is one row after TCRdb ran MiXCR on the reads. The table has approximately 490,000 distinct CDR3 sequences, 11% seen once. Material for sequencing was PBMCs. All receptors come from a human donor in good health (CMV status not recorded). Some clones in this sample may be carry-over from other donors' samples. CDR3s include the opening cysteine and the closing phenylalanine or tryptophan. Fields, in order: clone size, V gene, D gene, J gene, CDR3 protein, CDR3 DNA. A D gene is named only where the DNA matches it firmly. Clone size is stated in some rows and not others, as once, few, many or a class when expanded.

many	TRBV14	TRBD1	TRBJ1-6	CASSHSGGPLHF	TGTGCCAGCAGCCACTCAGGGGGACCCCTCCACTTT
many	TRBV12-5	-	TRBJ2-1	CASGAGEQFF	TGTGCTAGTGGGGCGGGGGAGCAGTTCTTC
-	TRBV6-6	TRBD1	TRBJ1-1	CASIMKVGQLNTEAFF	TGTGCCAGCATAATGAAAGTGGGACAGCTCAACACTGAAGCTTTCTTT
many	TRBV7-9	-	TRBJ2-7	CASSSRQSSYEQYF	TGTGCCAGCAGCTCTAGACAGAGCTCCTACGAGCAGTACTTC
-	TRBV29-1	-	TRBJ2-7	CSVVTATGEQYF	TGCAGCGTTGTAACAGCGACTGGGGAGCAGTACTTC
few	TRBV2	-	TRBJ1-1	CASSAGPAKAFF	TGTGCCAGCAGTGCCGGGCCTGCCAAGGCTTTCTTT
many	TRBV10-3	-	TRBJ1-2	CAISESRGARMDYGYTF	TGTGCCATCAGTGAGTCTCGGGGGGCTAGGATGGACTATGGCTACACCTTC
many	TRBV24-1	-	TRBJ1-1	CATSDLTDSEAFF	TGTGCCACCAGTGATTTGACTGACAGTGAAGCTTTCTTT
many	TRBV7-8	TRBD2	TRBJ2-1	CASSLVSGRAYNEQFF	TGTGCCAGCAGCTTAGTTAGCGGGAGGGCCTACAATGAGCAGTTCTTC
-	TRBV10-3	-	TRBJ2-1	CAINRGSDEQFF	TGTGCCATCAACCGGGGGAGCGATGAGCAGTTCTTC
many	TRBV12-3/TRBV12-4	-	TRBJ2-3	CASSQSTKDTQYF	TGTGCCAGCAGCCAATCCACTAAAGATACGCAGTATTTT
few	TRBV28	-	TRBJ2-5	CASLTQETQYF	TGTGCCAGCTTAACTCAAGAGACCCAGTACTTC
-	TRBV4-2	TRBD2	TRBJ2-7	CASSQVNPGGPRNEQYF	TGTGCCAGCAGCCAAGTCAATCCGGGAGGGCCCCGGAACGAGCAGTACTTC
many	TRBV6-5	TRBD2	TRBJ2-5	CASSYTWTSGVQETQYF	TGTGCCAGCAGTTACACTTGGACTAGCGGGGTCCAAGAGACCCAGTACTTC
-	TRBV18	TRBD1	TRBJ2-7	CASSEGQGPYEQYF	TGTGCCAGCTCAGAGGGACAGGGTCCGTACGAGCAGTACTTC
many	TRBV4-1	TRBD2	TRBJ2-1	CASSVASGGAFNEQFF	TGCGCCAGCAGCGTCGCTAGCGGGGGGGCTTTTAATGAGCAGTTCTTC
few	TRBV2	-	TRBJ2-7	CASSIRRDSDEQYF	TGTGCCAGCAGTATACGGCGGGATTCTGACGAGCAGTACTTC
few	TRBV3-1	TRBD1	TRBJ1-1	CASSGELGQGSGTEAFF	TGTGCCAGCAGTGGAGAACTGGGACAGGGGAGCGGAACTGAAGCTTTCTTT
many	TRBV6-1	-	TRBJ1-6	CASSDFRTKNSPLHF	TGTGCCAGCAGTGATTTTAGGACCAAGAATTCACCCCTCCACTTT
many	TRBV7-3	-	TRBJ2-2	CASSSSPGVNTGELFF	TGTGCCAGCAGCTCCTCGCCAGGGGTGAACACCGGGGAGCTGTTTTTT
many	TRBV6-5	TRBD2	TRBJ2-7	CASSRGLRGSDYEQYF	TGTGCCAGCAGTCGCGGTCTGCGCGGGAGTGACTACGAGCAGTACTTC
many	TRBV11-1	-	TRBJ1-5	CASSLSRGGETSSNQPQHF	TGTGCCAGCAGCTTAAGTCGCGGGGGGGAAACCTCTAGCAATCAGCCCCAGCATTTT
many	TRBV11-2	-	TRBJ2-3	CASSSGWGEKDTQYF	TGTGCCAGCAGCTCCGGGTGGGGCGAGAAGGATACGCAGTATTTT
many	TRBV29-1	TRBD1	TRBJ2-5	CSFDRGGDQYF	TGCAGCTTCGACAGGGGAGGCGACCAGTACTTC
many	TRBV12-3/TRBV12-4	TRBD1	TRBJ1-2	CASTGTGNATNYGYTF	TGTGCCAGCACCGGGACAGGCAATGCGACTAACTATGGCTACACCTTC
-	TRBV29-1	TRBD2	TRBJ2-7	CSVLTSDSYEQYF	TGCAGCGTCCTGACTAGCGACTCCTACGAGCAGTACTTC
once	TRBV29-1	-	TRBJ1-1	CSPGGILSTEAFF	TGCAGCCCGGGGGGCATCCTGAGCACTGAAGCTTTCTTT
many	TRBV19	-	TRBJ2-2	CASSKRAVSAGELFF	TGTGCCAGTAGTAAGAGGGCGGTCAGCGCCGGGGAGCTGTTTTTT
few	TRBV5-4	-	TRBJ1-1	CASSLTGGHTEAFF	TGTGCCAGCAGCTTGACAGGCGGACACACTGAAGCTTTCTTT
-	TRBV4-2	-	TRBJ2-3	CASTSRGLAATDTQYF	TGTGCCAGCACCTCTAGGGGGTTAGCGGCCACAGATACGCAGTATTTT
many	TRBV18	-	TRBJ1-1	CASSHRRGADTEAFF	TGTGCCAGCTCACATCGGAGGGGGGCTGACACTGAAGCTTTCTTT
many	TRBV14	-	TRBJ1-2	CASSPLTWVLGGYTF	TGTGCCAGCAGCCCTCTGACTTGGGTGTTAGGTGGCTACACCTTC
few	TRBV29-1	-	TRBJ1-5	CSVKDSGRQPQHF	TGCAGCGTCAAAGACAGCGGTCGACAGCCCCAGCATTTT
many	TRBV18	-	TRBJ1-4	CASSPGARRNEKLFF	TGTGCCAGCTCACCAGGAGCCCGGCGGAATGAAAAACTGTTTTTT
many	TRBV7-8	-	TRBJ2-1	CASLSLGGSLNEQFF	TGTGCCAGCCTTTCGCTGGGCGGCTCTCTAAATGAGCAGTTCTTC
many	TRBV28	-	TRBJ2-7	CACRGAGDSEQYF	TGTGCCTGCCGGGGGGCAGGGGACTCCGAGCAGTACTTC
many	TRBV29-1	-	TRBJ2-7	CSVESQGYEQYF	TGCAGCGTTGAATCACAGGGTTACGAGCAGTACTTC
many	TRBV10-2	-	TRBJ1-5	CASSDAGAHQPQHF	TGCGCCAGCAGTGATGCAGGGGCACATCAGCCCCAGCATTTT
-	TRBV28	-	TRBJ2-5	CASSFSGGTAIPGETQYF	TGTGCCAGCAGTTTCAGCGGAGGGACCGCTATTCCGGGGGAGACCCAGTACTTC
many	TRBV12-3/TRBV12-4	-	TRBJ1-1	CASRGAGNIAFF	TGTGCCAGCAGGGGCGCCGGGAATATAGCTTTCTTT
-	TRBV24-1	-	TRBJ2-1	CATSVVGNEQFF	TGTGCCACCAGTGTCGTCGGTAATGAGCAGTTCTTC
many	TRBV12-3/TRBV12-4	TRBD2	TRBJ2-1	CATSAGGYNEQFF	TGTGCCACTAGCGCGGGGGGTTACAATGAGCAGTTCTTC
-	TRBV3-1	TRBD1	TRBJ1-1	CASSQYRGRGGFTEAFF	TGTGCCAGCAGCCAGTACAGGGGACGAGGGGGCTTCACTGAAGCTTTCTTT
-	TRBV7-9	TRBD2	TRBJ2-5	CASSSWTSAETQYF	TGTGCCAGCAGCTCCTGGACTAGCGCGGAGACCCAGTACTTC
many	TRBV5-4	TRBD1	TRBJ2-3	CASSFQTGLMDTQYF	TGTGCCAGCAGCTTCCAGACAGGGCTCATGGATACGCAGTATTTT
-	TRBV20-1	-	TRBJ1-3	CSALGSAGNTIYF	TGCAGTGCTCTAGGGAGTGCTGGAAACACCATATATTTT
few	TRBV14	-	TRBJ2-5	CASSHRGSETQYF	TGTGCCAGCAGCCACCGCGGATCAGAGACCCAGTACTTC
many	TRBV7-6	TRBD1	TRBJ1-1	CASSGPGTGRDTEAFF	TGTGCCAGCAGCGGTCCCGGGACAGGGAGGGACACTGAAGCTTTCTTT
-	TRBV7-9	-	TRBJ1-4	CASSFGKNEKLFF	TGTGCCAGCAGCTTTGGAAAAAATGAAAAACTGTTTTTT
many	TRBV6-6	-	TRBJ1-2	CASSYEREGYTF	TGTGCCAGCAGTTATGAGAGGGAGGGCTACACCTTC
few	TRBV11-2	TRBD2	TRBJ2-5	CASSFRLAGAGETQYF	TGTGCCAGCAGCTTTCGACTAGCGGGAGCCGGGGAGACCCAGTACTTC
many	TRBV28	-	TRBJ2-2	CAIGDEGGRSGELFF	TGTGCCATCGGGGACGAAGGAGGGCGTTCCGGGGAGCTGTTTTTT
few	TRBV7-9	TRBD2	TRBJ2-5	CASSPGGALWETQYF	TGTGCCAGCAGCCCCGGGGGGGCCTTATGGGAGACCCAGTACTTC
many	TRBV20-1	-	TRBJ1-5	CSAGSNQPQHF	TGCAGTGCAGGGAGCAATCAGCCCCAGCATTTT
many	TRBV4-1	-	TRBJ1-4	CASSPLLAWAGRLFF	TGCGCCAGCAGCCCCCTCCTAGCGTGGGCCGGACGACTGTTTTTT
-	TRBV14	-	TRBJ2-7	CASSPPIGGLYEQYF	TGTGCCAGCAGCCCACCTATAGGTGGGCTCTACGAGCAGTACTTC
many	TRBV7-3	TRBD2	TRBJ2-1	CASSLWGGGYNEQFF	TGTGCCAGCAGCTTATGGGGGGGGGGCTACAATGAGCAGTTCTTC